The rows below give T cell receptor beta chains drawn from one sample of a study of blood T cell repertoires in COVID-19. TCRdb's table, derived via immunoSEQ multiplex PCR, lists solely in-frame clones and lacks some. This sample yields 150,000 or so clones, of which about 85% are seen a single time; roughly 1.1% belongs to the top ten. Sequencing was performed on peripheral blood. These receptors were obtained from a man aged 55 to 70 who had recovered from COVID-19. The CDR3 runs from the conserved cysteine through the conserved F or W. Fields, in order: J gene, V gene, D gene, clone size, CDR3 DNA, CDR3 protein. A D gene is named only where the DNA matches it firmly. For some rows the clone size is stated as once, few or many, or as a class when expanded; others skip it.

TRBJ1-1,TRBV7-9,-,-,TGTGCCAGCAGCTTAGAGCCGAATCGGGAAGCTTTCTTT,CASSLEPNREAFF
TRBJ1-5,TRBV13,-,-,TGTGCCAGCAGCCGCGGGGGGGGCGCGGGCAATCAGCCCCAGCATTTT,CASSRGGGAGNQPQHF
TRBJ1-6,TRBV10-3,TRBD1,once,TGTGCCATCAGTCCGGGACAGTCCCTCCACTTT,CAISPGQSLHF
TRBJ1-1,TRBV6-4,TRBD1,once,TGTGCCAGCAGTGCCGACAGGGGAACTGAAGCTTTCTTT,CASSADRGTEAFF
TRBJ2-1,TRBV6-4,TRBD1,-,TGTGCCAGCAGTACCCAGGGGGTAGACAATGAGCAGTTCTTC,CASSTQGVDNEQFF
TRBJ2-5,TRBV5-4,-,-,TGTGCCAGCAGTCGGACAGGGAGGGTGGAAGAGACCCAGTACTTC,CASSRTGRVEETQYF
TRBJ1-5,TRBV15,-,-,TGTGCCACCAGCAGAGGGACAGCTTATAGCAATCAGCCCCAGCATTTT,CATSRGTAYSNQPQHF
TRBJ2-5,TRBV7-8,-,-,TGTGCCAGCAGCTTAGCAGGGGGGGCTTCGGGAGAGACCCAGTACTTC,CASSLAGGASGETQYF
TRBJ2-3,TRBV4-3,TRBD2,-,TGCGCCAGCAGCCAAGAGACTAGCGGGGGAACAGATACGCAGTATTTT,CASSQETSGGTDTQYF
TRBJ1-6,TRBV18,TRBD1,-,TGTGCCAGCTCACCAAGCACCGGGACAGTTGAATCACCCCTCCACTTT,CASSPSTGTVESPLHF
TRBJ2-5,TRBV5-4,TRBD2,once,TGTGCCAGCAGCGGGGGGAGCGGGGGGCCGTACCAAGAGACCCAGTACTTC,CASSGGSGGPYQETQYF
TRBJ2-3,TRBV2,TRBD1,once,TGTGCCAGCGGGGACAGAACTAGCACAGATACGCAGTATTTT,CASGDRTSTDTQYF
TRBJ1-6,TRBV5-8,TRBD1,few,TGTGCCAGCAGCTTGGGGACAGGATCCCCCTATAATTCACCCCTCCACTTT,CASSLGTGSPYNSPLHF
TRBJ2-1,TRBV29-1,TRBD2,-,TGCAGCGTTTCTAGCGGGGGAGACAATGAGCAGTTCTTC,CSVSSGGDNEQFF
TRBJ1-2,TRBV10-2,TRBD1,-,TGCGCCAGCAGTGAGCCGGGACAGCCTTACTATGGCTACACCTTC,CASSEPGQPYYGYTF
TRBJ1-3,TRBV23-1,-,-,TGCGCCAGCAGTCAACTAATCTCTGGAAACACCATATATTTT,CASSQLISGNTIYF
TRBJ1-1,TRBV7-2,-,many,TGTGCCAGCAGCTTAGTCGGACAGAACACTGAAGCTTTCTTT,CASSLVGQNTEAFF
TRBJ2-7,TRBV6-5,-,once,TGTGCCAGCAGTCCATGGACTACTACCTACGAGCAGTACTTC,CASSPWTTTYEQYF
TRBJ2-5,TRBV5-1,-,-,TGCGCCAGCAGCCTCGAGGCCCAAGAGACCCAGTACTTC,CASSLEAQETQYF
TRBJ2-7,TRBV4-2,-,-,TGTGCCAGCAGCGTCACAGGGTCAGGAAACGAGCAGTACTTC,CASSVTGSGNEQYF
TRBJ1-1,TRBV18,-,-,TGTGCCAGCTCACCCCCGGGTTTAGCCTTTGAAGCTTTCTTT,CASSPPGLAFEAFF
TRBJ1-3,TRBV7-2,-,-,TGTGCCAGCAGCTTCGTCTTCGGGGGCTCTGGAAACACCATATATTTT,CASSFVFGGSGNTIYF
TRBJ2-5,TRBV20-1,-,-,TGCAGTGCTAGTGACAGTAAGGAGGGGCAAGAGACCCAGTACTTC,CSASDSKEGQETQYF
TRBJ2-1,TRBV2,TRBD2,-,TGTGCCAGCACACCGGGGGGACTCTACAATGAGCAGTTCTTC,CASTPGGLYNEQFF